This T cell receptor (beta chain) was recovered during a study of T-cell reconstitution after alpha-beta-depleted transplantation in children. As it was prepared, the TCRbeta library received unique molecular identifiers. TCRdb passed the PCR reads through MiXCR, listing each CDR3 protein once. This sample carries about 610,000 distinct CDR3 sequences, under 12% of them seen once, and the ten largest clones take approximately 4.1%. The TCR originated in a human donor who donated a stem cell graft to a child with acute myeloid leukemia. The material was PBMCs from the stem cell graft donor, obtained from the stem cell graft.

The DNA for the CDR3 is TGTGCCAGCAGTCCCGTGGCGGGAGGAGCCGGGGAGCTGTTTTTT. Translated: CASSPVAGGAGELFF. This chain uses TRBV12-3 or TRBV12-4 with TRBJ2-2, with 8 bases identical to TRBD2. Trimming removed 5 bases from V and 6 bases from J; junction bases left unmatched: 8. The CDR3 runs to 15 residues.